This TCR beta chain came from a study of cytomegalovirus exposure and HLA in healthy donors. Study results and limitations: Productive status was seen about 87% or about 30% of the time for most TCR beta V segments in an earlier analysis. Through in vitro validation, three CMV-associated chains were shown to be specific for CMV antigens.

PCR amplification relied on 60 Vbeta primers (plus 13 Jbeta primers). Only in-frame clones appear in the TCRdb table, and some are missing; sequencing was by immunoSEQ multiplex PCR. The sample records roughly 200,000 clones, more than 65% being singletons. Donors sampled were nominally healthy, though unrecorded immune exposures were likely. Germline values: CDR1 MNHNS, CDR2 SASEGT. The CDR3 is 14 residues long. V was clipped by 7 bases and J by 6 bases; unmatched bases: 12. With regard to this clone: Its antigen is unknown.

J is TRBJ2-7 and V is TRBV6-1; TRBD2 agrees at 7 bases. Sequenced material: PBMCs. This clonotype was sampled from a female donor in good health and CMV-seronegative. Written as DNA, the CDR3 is TGTGCCAGCAATAATAAAGCGGGAATGCTCGAGCAGTACTTC. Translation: CASNNKAGMLEQYF.